The next 6 T cell receptor beta chains were all read from a single sample in a study of cytomegalovirus exposure and HLA in healthy donors. Primers included in the PCR were 60 Vbeta and 13 Jbeta primers. The data were produced by immunoSEQ multiplex PCR, yet TCRdb's version contains in-frame clones alone and is incomplete. The sample has tens of thousands of clones; around three fifths are singletons. The sample was PBMCs. The source of these receptors is a boy younger than 18 in good health and CMV-seropositive.

This clone has just a few counts. The rearrangement uses TRBV6-1 and TRBJ1-1, with TRBD1 identical over 9 bases. The CDR3 totals 14 residues. CDR1 and CDR2 (germline): MNHNS, SASEGT. V trimming: 7 bases; J trimming: 1 base; junction bases outside the gene matches: 4. CDR3 loop: CASTLDRGNTEAFF. For the CDR3, the DNA is TGTGCCAGCACTTTGGACAGGGGGAACACTGAAGCTTTCTTT.

The chain couples TRBV9 to TRBJ1-1; D gene ambiguous. V dropped 0 bases and J dropped 4 bases, with 10 bases sitting between them. Germline loops: CDR1 SGDLS, CDR2 YYNGEE. CDR3 length: 14 residues. CDR3 in DNA: TGTGCCAGCAGCGTAGTCGAGAGTCGCACTGAAGCTTTCTTT. Translated: CASSVVESRTEAFF.

The V call is TRBV2, the J call TRBJ1-2; possibly TRBD1 for D (6 bases). The CDR3 sequence is 13 residues long. V shed 5 bases and J shed 4 bases, with 11 bases lying between them. Germline CDR1 is SNHLY and CDR2 is FYNNEI. CDR3 protein: CASSQTGTYGYTF. The CDR3 DNA is TGTGCCAGCAGTCAGACAGGCACCTATGGCTACACCTTC. The full variable domain, its missing parts supplied by reference TRBV2 and TRBJ1-2, is EPEVTQTPSHQVTQMGQEVILRCVPISNHLYFYWYRQILGQKVEFLVSFYNNEISEKSEIFDDQFSVERPDGSNFTLKIRSTKLEDSAMYFCASSQTGTYGYTFGSGTRLTVV.

The genes are TRBV5-1 and TRBJ1-5, with D tentatively TRBD1 (6 bases). CDR3 length: 15 residues. CDR1 SGHRS and CDR2 YFSETQ come from the germline V gene. V gave up 0 bases and J gave up 7 bases, with 14 bases separating them. The CDR3 DNA follows: TGCGCCAGCAGCTTGGAGGGGGGGGCAGGGCAGCCCCAGCATTTT. Encoded protein: CASSLEGGAGQPQHF.

The chain links TRBV9 to TRBJ2-1, with 10 bases aligning to TRBD2. The CDR3 runs 15 residues. J gave up 3 bases and V 0 bases, and 0 bases lay outside the gene matches. Germline V lookup: CDR1 SGDLS, CDR2 YYNGEE. CDR3 in DNA: TGTGCCAGCAGCGTAGGACTAGCGGGCTACAATGAGCAGTTCTTC. Translated: CASSVGLAGYNEQFF.

V usage is TRBV19 and J usage is TRBJ1-1; no clear D gene. The V gene lost 7 bases and the J gene lost 1 base, with 13 bases spanning the gap. The germline V gene has CDR1 LNHDA and CDR2 SQIVND (reference sequence). The CDR3 spans 14 residues. This chain's CDR3 is CASMRRHENTEAFF. CDR3 nucleotide sequence: TGTGCCAGTATGAGGCGGCACGAGAACACTGAAGCTTTCTTT.